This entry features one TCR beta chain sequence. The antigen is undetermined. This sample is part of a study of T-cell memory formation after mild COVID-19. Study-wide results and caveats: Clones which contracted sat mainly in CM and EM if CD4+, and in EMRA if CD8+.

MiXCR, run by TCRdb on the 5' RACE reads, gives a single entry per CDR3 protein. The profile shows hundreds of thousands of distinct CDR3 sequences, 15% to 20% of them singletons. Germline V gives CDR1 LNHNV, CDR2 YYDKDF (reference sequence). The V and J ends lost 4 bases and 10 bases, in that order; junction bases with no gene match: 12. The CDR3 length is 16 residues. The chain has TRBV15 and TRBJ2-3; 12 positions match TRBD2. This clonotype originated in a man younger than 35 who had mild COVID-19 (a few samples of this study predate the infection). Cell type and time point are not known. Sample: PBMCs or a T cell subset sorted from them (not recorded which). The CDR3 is CATSITSGGPPRAQYF. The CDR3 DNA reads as TGTGCCACCAGCATAACTAGCGGGGGGCCCCCCAGGGCGCAGTATTTT. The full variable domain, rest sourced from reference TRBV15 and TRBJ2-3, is DAMVIQNPRYQVTQFGKPVTLSCSQTLNHNVMYWYQQKSSQAPKLLFHYYDKDFNNEADTPDNFQSRRPNTSFCFLDIRSPGLGDTAMYLCATSITSGGPPRAQYFGPGTRLTVL.